This T cell receptor (beta chain) was retrieved from a study of cytomegalovirus exposure and HLA in healthy donors (TCRdb year 2017). Regarding the research as a whole: The 670 or so repertoires of the first cohort and the 95 to 150 validation repertoires were produced on the same platform, according to a later analysis. Along with the roughly 710-subject first cohort, a separate validation cohort of around 120 different subjects was used. The study aimed to test whether signatures of past pathogen exposure could be identified by cataloging public T cell receptors. High-throughput TCR immunosequencing, statistical association of individual TCRs with disease status, and machine learning were combined to predict cytomegalovirus infection status. Results the study describes overall, beyond this receptor: In the study, around 150 TCR beta chains were listed as associated with cytomegalovirus. Three of the identified cytomegalovirus-associated TCR beta chains were confirmed in vitro to be specific for cytomegalovirus antigens. Cytomegalovirus status was reported to be diagnosed by the classifier with high specificity and sensitivity in both the original and validation cohorts. The authors suggested that the approach could potentially be extended to other disease states and immunological phenotypes. A later analysis had no HLA typing for the validation cohort, so co-occurrence there was scored across all 130 or so repertoires. In a later analysis, TCRs clustered in the first cohort were found to also tend to co-occur in the 130 or so validation repertoires, with 85% to 95% of cluster scores above 0. Most TCR sequences were seen in very few donors, while some public TCRs were found in many individuals.

The receptor library was made with the immunoSEQ multiplex PCR assay. Concerning the study's data processing: A statistical classification framework was built for diagnosing cytomegalovirus status from the catalog of TCR beta chain sequences. TCRdb obtained this table from immuneACCESS and retained in-frame rearrangements with V and J assigned. These tables miss some clones; where compared with another copy, unresolved V genes account for less than half of the shortfall, and the remainder is unexplained. V and J calls plus clone size are reproduced from that table; the DNA served to infer D and trimming. The sample includes under 350,000 clones, with 70% to 90% observed a single time. Of the sample, over 0.95% is held by the ten largest clones. Separate from the roughly 700-subject first cohort, the validation cohort of about 130 subjects was the group to which the donors belonged. In the case of this clone: Its antigen target is currently unknown. No quality values exist for individual bases; no much larger clone is one base distant.

Per the germline V gene, MGHRA is the CDR1 and YSYEKL is the CDR2. Spanning cysteine to phenylalanine, the CDR3 consists of 17 amino acids. Only the CDR3 DNA is retained, 51 bases long and in frame from the first base. Between the V and J ends, shortened by 4 bases and 4 bases respectively, the junction contains 22 bases. The sample comprised PBMCs. This clonotype was sampled from a woman under 30 in good health and CMV-seronegative. The rearrangement combines TRBV4-1 with TRBJ2-5; a tentative D call is TRBD2 (5 bases match). The DNA sequence is as follows: TGCGCCAGCAGCCTAGTGAGTTTAGCGATAGAAGGAGAGACCCAGTACTTC. Its amino acids are CASSLVSLAIEGETQYF.